This TCR beta chain was identified in a study of shared T cell receptors in the human thymus. The CDR3 totals 16 residues. The V segment lost 2 bases and the J segment 6 bases; nucleotides outside the gene matches: 11. CDR1 is SGHDT, CDR2 YYEEEE, per germline. The repertoire was sequenced with immunoSEQ multiplex PCR; TCRdb's copy has only in-frame clones and lacks some. Counted here are about 380,000 clones, 95% occurring once; the ten biggest clones make up approximately 0.02%. The V and J genes are TRBV5-6 and TRBJ2-5; 9 nucleotides agree with TRBD2. Sequenced material: thymocytes. The receptor's source is a human donor. The CDR3 DNA follows: TGTGCCAGCAGCTTAAGTCGGACTAGCGAGGGCAAGACCCAGTACTTC. This sequence encodes CASSLSRTSEGKTQYF. The full variable domain, completed using reference TRBV5-6 and TRBJ2-5, is DAGVTQSPTHLIKTRGQQVTLRCSPKSGHDTVSWYQQALGQGPQFIFQYYEEEERQRGNFPDRFSGHQFPNYSSELNVNALLLGDSALYLCASSLSRTSEGKTQYFGPGTRLLVL.